Sequencing of this T cell receptor (beta chain) was carried out in a study of cytomegalovirus exposure and HLA in healthy donors. Measured with immunoSEQ multiplex PCR; TCRdb has only the in-frame clones, and not every one. The sample contains around 60,000 clones, 96% of which appear only once. The ends lost 5 bases at V and 7 bases at J; junction bases unmatched: 6. This CDR3 region has 14 residues. Germline V gene data show CDR1 as SGHTA and CDR2 as FQGNSA. The rearrangement joins TRBV7-2 to TRBJ2-3; 10 bases are a match to TRBD1. The material sequenced was PBMCs. The sequence was collected from a woman under 30 in good health and CMV-seronegative. The CDR3 loop reads CASSDRDRGHTQYF. CDR3 coding DNA: TGTGCCAGCAGCGACCGGGACAGGGGACATACGCAGTATTTT. The whole variable domain, filled in from reference TRBV7-2 and TRBJ2-3, reads GAGVSQSPSNKVTEKGKDVELRCDPISGHTALYWYRQSLGQGLEFLIYFQGNSAPDKSGLPSDRFSAERTGGSVSTLTIQRTQQEDSAVYLCASSDRDRGHTQYFGPGTRLTVL.